The present T cell receptor (beta chain) was sequenced within a study of blood T cell repertoires in COVID-19. Study context: Specimens from acute and convalescent COVID-19 originated in the United States, Italy and Spain. In each case, the material was cDNA or gDNA derived from T cells, B-cell-depleted T cells, or PBMCs.

With 5 bases removed from V and 2 bases from J, the gap between germline ends came to 13 bases. Per germline, CDR1 SEHNR and CDR2 FQNEAQ (reference sequence). The CDR3 totals 14 residues. TCRdb keeps only in-frame clones here, not all; method: immunoSEQ multiplex PCR. The data hold approximately 53,000 clones, with about 72% observed a single time. Participant-reported clinical history was the basis for cohort assignment. This chain uses TRBV7-9 with TRBJ2-7; the D gene is possibly TRBD1 (5 bases). Material: PBMCs or T cells enriched from blood (not recorded which). The sequence derives from a woman aged 45-65 years with acute COVID-19. The CDR3 sequence is CASSPRMGPYEQYF. The CDR3 DNA is TGTGCCAGCAGCCCTCGCATGGGGCCCTACGAGCAGTACTTC.